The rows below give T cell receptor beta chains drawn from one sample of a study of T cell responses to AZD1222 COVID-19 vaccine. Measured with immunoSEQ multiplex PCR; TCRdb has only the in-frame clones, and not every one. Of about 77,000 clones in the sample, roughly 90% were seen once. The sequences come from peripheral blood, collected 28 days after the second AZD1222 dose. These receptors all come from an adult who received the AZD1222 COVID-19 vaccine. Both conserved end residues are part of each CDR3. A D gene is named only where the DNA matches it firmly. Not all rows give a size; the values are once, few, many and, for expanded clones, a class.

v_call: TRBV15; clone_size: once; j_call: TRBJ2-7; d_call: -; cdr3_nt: TGTGCCACCAGCTTCCGCTTAGACGAGCAGTACTTC; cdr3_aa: CATSFRLDEQYF
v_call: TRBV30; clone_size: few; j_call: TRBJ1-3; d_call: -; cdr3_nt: TGTGCCTGGAGTGGACAGGTACCATCTGGAAACACCATATATTTT; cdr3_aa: CAWSGQVPSGNTIYF
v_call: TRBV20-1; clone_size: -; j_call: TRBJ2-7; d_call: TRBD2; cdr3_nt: TGCAGTGCTAGTGGGATAGCGGGAGGCCTCTCCTACGAGCAGTACTTC; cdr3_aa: CSASGIAGGLSYEQYF
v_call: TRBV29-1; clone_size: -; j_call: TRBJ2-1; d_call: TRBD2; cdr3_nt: TGCAGCGTTGTACTAGCGGGAGGGCCTGTCAATGAGCAGTTCTTC; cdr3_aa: CSVVLAGGPVNEQFF
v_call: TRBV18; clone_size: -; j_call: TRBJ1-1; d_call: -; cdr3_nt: TGTGCCAGCTCACCCAGGGTCGGGGAGGGTGAAGCTTTCTTT; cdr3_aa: CASSPRVGEGEAFF
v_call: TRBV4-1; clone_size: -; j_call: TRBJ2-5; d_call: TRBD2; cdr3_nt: TGCGCCAGCAGCCAGGGACTAGCGGCAACCCAAGAGACCCAGTACTTC; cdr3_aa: CASSQGLAATQETQYF
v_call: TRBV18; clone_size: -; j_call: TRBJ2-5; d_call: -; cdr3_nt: TGTGCCAGCTCTCCGGCCCCCAGAACGGAGACCCAGTACTTC; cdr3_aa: CASSPAPRTETQYF
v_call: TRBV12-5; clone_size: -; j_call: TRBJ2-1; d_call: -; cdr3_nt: TGTGCTAGTGGTTTAGGTCCGGTCCCTGGCGACAACCAACGGAATGAGCAGTTCTTC; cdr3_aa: CASGLGPVPGDNQRNEQFF
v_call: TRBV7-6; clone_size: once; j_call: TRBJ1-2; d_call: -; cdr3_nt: TGTGCCAGCAGCTTAGTGTCGGCAGGGGAAAGTGGCTACACCTTC; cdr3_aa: CASSLVSAGESGYTF
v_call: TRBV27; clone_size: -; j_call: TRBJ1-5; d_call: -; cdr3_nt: TGTGCCAGCGGAGAGGATAGCAATCAGCCCCAGCATTTT; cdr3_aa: CASGEDSNQPQHF
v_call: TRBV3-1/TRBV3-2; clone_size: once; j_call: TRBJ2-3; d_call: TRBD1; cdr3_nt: TGTGCCAGCAGACACAGGGGACGCGCAGATACGCAGTATTTT; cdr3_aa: CASRHRGRADTQYF
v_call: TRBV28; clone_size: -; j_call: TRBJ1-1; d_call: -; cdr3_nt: TGTGCCAGCAGCCAGGGACGGCCTGAAGCTTTCTTT; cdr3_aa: CASSQGRPEAFF
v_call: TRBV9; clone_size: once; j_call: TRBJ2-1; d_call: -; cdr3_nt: TGTGCCAGCAGCGCCGTGGGTCCGAGCTCCTACAATGAGCAGTTCTTC; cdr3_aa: CASSAVGPSSYNEQFF
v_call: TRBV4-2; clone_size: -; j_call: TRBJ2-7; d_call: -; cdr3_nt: TGTGCCAGCAGCCAAGTCCACAGAACCTACGAGCAGTACTTC; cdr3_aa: CASSQVHRTYEQYF
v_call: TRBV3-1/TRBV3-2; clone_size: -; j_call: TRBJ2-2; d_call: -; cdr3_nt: TGTGCCAGCAGCCAAGATCCAGGATACACCGGGGAGCTGTTTTTT; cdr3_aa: CASSQDPGYTGELFF
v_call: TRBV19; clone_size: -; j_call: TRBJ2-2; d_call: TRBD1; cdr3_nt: TGTGCCAGTAGTATAGCCTCGGGACAGTGGGCCGGGGAGCTGTTTTTT; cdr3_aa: CASSIASGQWAGELFF
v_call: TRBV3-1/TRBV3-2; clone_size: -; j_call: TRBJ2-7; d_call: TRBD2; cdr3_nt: TGTGCCAGCAGCCAAGGCCGGGGGGAGTACGAGCAGTACTTC; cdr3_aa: CASSQGRGEYEQYF
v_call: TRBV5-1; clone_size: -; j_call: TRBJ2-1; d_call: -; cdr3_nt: TGCGCCAGCAGATTACTCAATGAGCAGTTCTTC; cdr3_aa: CASRLLNEQFF
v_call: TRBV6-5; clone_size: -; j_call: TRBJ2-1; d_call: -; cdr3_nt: TGTGCCAGCAGTCTTGGTGCGACCTACAATGAGCAGTTCTTC; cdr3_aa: CASSLGATYNEQFF
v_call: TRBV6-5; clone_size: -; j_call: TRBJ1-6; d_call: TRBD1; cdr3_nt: TGTGCCAGCAGCGACGCGACAGGGGAATCACCCCTCCACTTT; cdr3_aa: CASSDATGESPLHF
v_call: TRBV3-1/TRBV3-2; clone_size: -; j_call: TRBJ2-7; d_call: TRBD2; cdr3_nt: TGTGCCAGCAGCCAAGACCATACGGAGGGCGGGAGGGAGGTCTACGAGCAGTACTTC; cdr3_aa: CASSQDHTEGGREVYEQYF
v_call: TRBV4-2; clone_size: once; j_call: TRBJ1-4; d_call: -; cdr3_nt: TGTGCCAGCAGCCGAGAGGGACGGAGTAATGAAAAACTGTTTTTT; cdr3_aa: CASSREGRSNEKLFF